Presented here are 31 T cell receptor beta chains from one specimen sequenced in a study of blood T cells in healthy people across ages. PCR was performed a second time for about 6 to 12 cycles using a sample-barcoded 5' primer and a J-beta primer mix. TCRdb ran MiXCR on the 5' RACE reads and lists one entry per CDR3 protein. The sample includes around 1.7 million distinct CDR3 sequences, approximately 28% of them seen just once. The sequenced material came from blood. The receptors were gathered from a woman aged 30 to 39 in good health.

This clonotype was counted a few times. This rearrangement joins TRBV27 to TRBJ2-3; tentative D call: TRBD2 (6 bases). CDR3 length: 14 amino acids. Trimming cost V 10 bases and J 0 bases, with 14 bases left between them. CDR1 is MNHEY, CDR2 SMNVEV, per germline (reference sequence). The CDR3 region has the DNA TGTGCCACCCGACTTAGCGGTAGCACAGATACGCAGTATTTT. The encoded protein is CATRLSGSTDTQYF.

The rearrangement links TRBV15 to TRBJ2-2; D call uncertain. The germline gives CDR1 LNHNV, CDR2 YYDKDF (reference sequence). The CDR3 covers 14 residues. V was shortened by 5 bases and J by 2 bases, with 9 bases between the two germline ends. The CDR3 nucleotides are TGTGCCACCAGCCCCAAAATCAACACCGGGGAGCTGTTTTTT. It is translated as CATSPKINTGELFF.

This clonotype was observed a single time. Because it lacks the conserved phenylalanine or tryptophan at the end, this CDR3 is likely a read error. This chain connects TRBV20-1 to TRBJ2-4; D might be TRBD1 (5 bases). Gene TRBJ2-7 matches the end of the DNA better, so the J call may be wrong. This CDR3 is built from 14 residues. Germline CDR1 DFQATT, CDR2 SNEGSKA (reference sequence). The CDR3 bases are TGCAGTGCTAGAGAAGGACATTCCTCCTACGAGCAGTACTGC. Translated: CSAREGHSSYEQYC.

This rearrangement joins TRBV6-6 to TRBJ2-7; D tentatively fits TRBD1 or TRBD2 (5 bases each). The germline CDR1 and CDR2 sequences are MNHNY and SVGAGI (reference sequence). The CDR3 extends over 12 amino acids. Trimming left V 10 bases short and J 2 bases short, with 12 bases between. The CDR3 region is CATRDLPYEQYF. The CDR3 region has the DNA TGTGCCACCCGGGACCTCCCCTACGAGCAGTACTTC.

This clonotype was seen a handful of times. This chain joins TRBV4-1 and TRBJ2-5, with D maybe TRBD1 (6 bases). Germline CDR1 is MGHRA and CDR2 is YSYEKL. V was cut by 3 bases and J by 1 base, with 12 bases left in between. The CDR3 totals 15 residues. As DNA, the CDR3 is TGCGCCAGCAGCCAGTCAGGGGCCACCCAAGAGACCCAGTACTTC. Amino acids: CASSQSGATQETQYF.

Concerning this clonotype itself: A read error may be the cause here, since a much bigger clone is one base away. This chain joins TRBV6-6 and TRBJ2-5; D remains ambiguous. The germline gives CDR1 MNHNY, CDR2 SVGAGI (reference sequence). The CDR3 runs 11 residues. V was clipped by 7 bases and J by 3 bases, with 6 bases between them. As DNA, the CDR3 is TGTGCCAGCACCGAAAAAGAGACCCAGTACTTC. This encodes CASTEKETQYF.

The chain combines TRBV20-1 with TRBJ1-5; 8 bases fit TRBD1. V trimming: 1 base; J trimming: 2 bases; junction bases outside the gene matches: 10. The V gene's germline CDR1 is DFQATT and CDR2 SNEGSKA (reference sequence). The CDR3 is 17 amino acids. In DNA form, the CDR3 reads TGCAGTGCTAGAGTCCCCAGCGGACAGGGCGGCAATCAGCCCCAGCATTTT. Amino acids: CSARVPSGQGGNQPQHF.

The table lists this clonotype with many counts. V and J are TRBV7-2 and TRBJ2-6; D is uncertain. This CDR3 is 15 amino acids long. Germline values: CDR1 SGHTA, CDR2 FQGNSA. V lost 5 bases to trimming and J lost 4 bases, with 12 bases between them. CDR3 DNA sequence: TGTGCCAGCAGCCCCACCCTCGTAGGGGCCAACGTCCTGACTTTC. Encoded protein: CASSPTLVGANVLTF.

In this sample, this clonotype turned up many times. The chain carries TRBV10-3 and TRBJ2-7; D is unresolved. Germline V gene data show CDR1 as ENHRY and CDR2 as SYGVKD. Deletions cut 0 bases from V and 1 base from J, with 7 bases between. There are 14 residues in the CDR3. The CDR3 nucleotides read TGTGCCATCAGTGAGTCGACCCTATCCTACGAGCAGTACTTC. It specifies CAISESTLSYEQYF.

CDR3 DNA: TGTGCCATCAAGGGACTAGCGGGAGGGCAGGGAGAGAATGAGCAGTTCTTC. Its translation is CAIKGLAGGQGENEQFF. This chain links TRBV10-3 with TRBJ2-1, with 16 nucleotides matching TRBD2. Germline V CDR1 and CDR2: ENHRY, SYGVKD. This CDR3 is built from 17 residues. With 7 bases clipped from V and 7 bases from J, the junction kept 10 bases outside the gene matches.

There are a few counts of this clonotype. V and J are TRBV21-1 and TRBJ1-6; TRBD1 was called by the table and not checked on the DNA. TRBV21-1 is a pseudogene segment. The CDR3 totals 16 residues. CDR3 amino acids: CASSPRTGGYYSPLHF. CDR3 DNA sequence: TGTGCCAGCAGCCCACGGACAGGGGGCTACTATTCACCCCTCCACTTT.

A few counts support this clonotype. The chain links TRBV12-3 or TRBV12-4 to TRBJ2-1; either TRBD1 or TRBD2 may supply D (5 bases each). V lost 2 bases and J 8 bases, leaving 16 bases between the germline ends. The CDR3 runs 15 residues. CDR3: CASSLRDPQGDEQFF. In DNA, the CDR3 is TGTGCCAGCAGTTTACGGGACCCCCAAGGCGATGAGCAGTTCTTC.

Ten or more counts support this clonotype. The V call is TRBV20-1, the J call TRBJ2-1; TRBD2 aligns across 10 bases. Germline V gene lookup returns CDR1 DFQATT and CDR2 SNEGSKA (reference sequence). The junction had 11 bases not matched to a gene; V was cut back by 7 bases and J by 2 bases. The CDR3 totals 16 residues. CDR3 in DNA: TGCAGTGTTTTCGCAAGCGGGAGGGCCACCTACAATGAGCAGTTCTTC. Its translation: CSVFASGRATYNEQFF.

The chain uses TRBV20-1 and TRBJ2-1; D uncertain. The germline V and J ends were trimmed by 0 bases and 13 bases, with 10 bases remaining between them. The CDR3 extends over 11 amino acids. CDR1 and CDR2 from the germline V gene are DFQATT and SNEGSKA (reference sequence). The CDR3 loop is CSARDAVNQFF. CDR3 nucleotides: TGCAGTGCTAGAGACGCGGTAAACCAGTTCTTC.

The sample holds a few counts of this clonotype. The CDR3 spells CSAHQPNTQYF. CDR3 coding DNA: TGCAGTGCCCACCAACCGAATACGCAGTATTTT. The chain is built from TRBV20-1 and TRBJ2-3; no reliable D call. Trimming took off 6 bases at V and 7 bases at J, with 11 bases between the two ends. This CDR3 has 11 amino acids. Germline V gives CDR1 DFQATT, CDR2 SNEGSKA (reference sequence).

In the case of this clonotype: A much larger clone lies a single base off, so this may be a read error. The chain uses TRBV4-1 and TRBJ2-7; D unresolved. The CDR3 is 14 amino acids. Germline-derived CDR1 and CDR2 are MGHRA and YSYEKL. The V gene lost 1 base and the J gene lost 2 bases, with 9 bases spanning the gap. The CDR3 spells CASSQALRTYEQYF. The CDR3 DNA sequence: TGCGCCAGCAGCCAAGCTCTGAGAACCTACGAGCAGTACTTC.

This clonotype occurred a few times. The rearrangement joins TRBV12-3 or TRBV12-4 to TRBJ2-2; D gene unclear. CDR3 length equals 13 residues. V gave up 3 bases and J gave up 5 bases, with 7 bases separating them. CDR3 bases: TGTGCCAGCAGTTTCAGGCGGACCGGGGAGCTGTTTTTT. This encodes CASSFRRTGELFF.

V gene TRBV27 combines with J gene TRBJ2-1; D possibly corresponds to TRBD1 (6 bases). CDR3 size: 12 residues. Germline CDR1 is MNHEY and CDR2 is SMNVEV (reference sequence). V gave up 6 bases and J gave up 9 bases, with 12 bases separating them. This CDR3 is CASSPQGIEQFF. CDR3 coding DNA: TGTGCCAGCAGCCCCCAGGGGATTGAGCAGTTCTTC.

V and J are TRBV27 and TRBJ2-1; D perhaps matches TRBD2 (7 bases). Germline-derived CDR1 and CDR2 are MNHEY and SMNVEV (reference sequence). CDR3 length: 13 residues. Deletions cut 6 bases from V and 9 bases from J, with 15 bases between. CDR3 nucleotide sequence: TGTGCCAGCAGCATGGGGGGGGCTACTGAGCAGTTCTTC. It translates to CASSMGGATEQFF.

The rearrangement links TRBV2 to TRBJ2-2; 7 nucleotides match TRBD1. V was clipped by 4 bases and J by 4 bases; unmatched bases: 6. CDR1 is SNHLY, CDR2 FYNNEI, per germline. The CDR3 length is 15 residues. The CDR3 DNA reads as TGTGCCAGCAGTGTCGAGGGACAGTTCACCGGGGAGCTGTTTTTT. Translating it yields CASSVEGQFTGELFF. Variable domain in full (rest from reference TRBV2 and TRBJ2-2): EPEVTQTPSHQVTQMGQEVILRCVPISNHLYFYWYRQILGQKVEFLVSFYNNEISEKSEIFDDQFSVERPDGSNFTLKIRSTKLEDSAMYFCASSVEGQFTGELFFGEGSRLTVL.

This clonotype was seen at least ten times. This chain connects TRBV7-2 to TRBJ2-7; D call uncertain. Trimming removed 0 bases from V and 2 bases from J, with 11 bases in between. This CDR3 is 15 amino acids long. CDR1 and CDR2 from the germline V gene are SGHTA and FQGNSA. In nucleotides, the CDR3 is TGTGCCAGCAGCTTAGCGGACGTACCCACCTACGAGCAGTACTTC. It specifies CASSLADVPTYEQYF.

J is TRBJ2-7 and V is TRBV7-7; 8 bases fit TRBD1. The J call may be faulty, since TRBJ2-5 better matches the DNA end. There are 13 residues in the CDR3. Germline assignment: CDR1 SSHAT and CDR2 FNYEAQ (reference sequence). As DNA, the CDR3 is TGTGCCGGCCGGGGAGGACAGGGAGAGACCCAGTACTTC. This translates into CAGRGGQGETQYF.

This clonotype was seen a few times. The V and J genes are TRBV18 and TRBJ2-1; 9 bases fit TRBD1. Germline V gene sequence: CDR1 KGHSH, CDR2 LQKENI. The CDR3 sequence is 16 residues long. Losses at the gene ends were 6 bases for V and 2 bases for J; bases not matched to a gene: 8. CDR3 residues: CASSRDRGSTYNEQFF. The CDR3 nucleotides read TGTGCCAGCTCCCGCGACAGGGGGTCTACCTACAATGAGCAGTTCTTC.

The chain couples TRBV20-1 to TRBJ2-5, with 7 bases matching TRBD1. The germline gives CDR1 DFQATT, CDR2 SNEGSKA (reference sequence). CDR3 length: 13 amino acids. V shed 6 bases and J 4 bases; nucleotides not matched to a gene: 8. The CDR3 DNA sequence: TGCAGTGCACAACGACAGGGCGGAGAGACCCAGTACTTC. Its protein is CSAQRQGGETQYF.

With regard to this clonotype: Since no conserved phenylalanine or tryptophan closes the CDR3, a read error is the likely cause. This chain connects TRBV28 to TRBJ2-3; 13 bases agree with TRBD2. This CDR3 has 18 residues. V shed 4 bases and J 3 bases; nucleotides not matched to a gene: 10. Germline-derived CDR1 and CDR2 are MDHEN and SYDVKM. The CDR3: CASSSAGLAGSGTDTQYS. CDR3 DNA: TGTGCCAGCAGTTCAGCGGGACTAGCGGGGTCTGGTACAGATACGCAGTATTCT.

The table lists this clonotype with a few counts. The V and J genes are TRBV9 and TRBJ2-5, with 9 bases matching TRBD2. The J segment lost 11 bases and the V segment lost 3 bases, leaving 11 bases of the junction unmatched. CDR3 length equals 14 residues. CDR1 is SGDLS and CDR2 is YYNGEE in the germline V gene. The CDR3 loop reads CASSDLAGPHEQYF. The CDR3 region has the DNA TGTGCCAGCAGCGATCTAGCGGGGCCGCATGAGCAGTACTTC.

This clonotype has a count of ten or more. This chain uses TRBV10-1 with TRBJ2-7; D not resolved. This CDR3 region has 11 residues. Between the trimmed V and J ends, which lost 3 bases and 7 bases, there was a span of 7 bases. CDR1 is WNHNN and CDR2 is SYGVQD in the germline V gene (reference sequence). Written as DNA, the CDR3 is TGCGCCAGCAGTGAAGGTCAAGAGCAGTACTTC. The encoded protein is CASSEGQEQYF.

The chain recombines TRBV7-9 with TRBJ2-1; 8 nucleotides match TRBD1. Trimming took 5 bases from V and 1 from J; bases not matched to a gene: 7. The CDR3 is made up of 16 amino acids. Germline V gene data show CDR1 as SEHNR and CDR2 as FQNEAQ (reference sequence). The CDR3 spells CASSRIDRGSYNEQFF. Written as DNA, the CDR3 is TGTGCCAGCAGCCGGATAGACAGGGGATCCTACAATGAGCAGTTCTTC.

This clonotype was observed a handful of times. The chain employs TRBV12-3 or TRBV12-4 and TRBJ2-5, with 7 bases that match TRBD2. V dropped 3 bases and J dropped 5; count of bases not matched to a gene: 6. This CDR3 has 14 amino acids. The CDR3 loop reads CASSFGGGSETQYF. CDR3 nucleotide sequence: TGTGCCAGCAGTTTCGGCGGGGGTTCGGAGACCCAGTACTTC.

This clonotype has more than one count but fewer than ten. The genes are TRBV7-2 and TRBJ2-7, with no clear D. The CDR3 consists of 13 residues. V gave up 8 bases and J gave up 4 bases, with 15 bases separating them. Germline V gene lookup returns CDR1 SGHTA and CDR2 FQGNSA. The CDR3 loop is CASSRPPVYEQYF. The CDR3, as DNA: TGTGCCAGCTCCCGGCCACCCGTTTACGAGCAGTACTTC.

The genes are TRBV6-2 or TRBV6-3 and TRBJ2-3; D ambiguous. V was shortened by 6 bases and J by 4 bases, with 11 bases between the two germline ends. This CDR3 spans 13 amino acids. CDR1 and CDR2 from the germline V gene are MNHEY and SVGEGT. The CDR3 sequence: CASREPVSDTQYF. CDR3 nucleotides: TGTGCCAGCAGGGAGCCGGTATCAGATACGCAGTATTTT.